This TCR beta chain was captured by sequencing in a study of shared clonotypes between healthy human individuals. The CDR3 has 14 residues. Germline loops: CDR1 MNHNY, CDR2 SVGAGI (reference sequence). Unmatched junction bases numbered 5, after V lost 5 bases and J lost 3 bases. Using immunoSEQ multiplex PCR, the repertoire was profiled, and TCRdb retains in-frame clones only, with some absent. The sample yields fewer than 1.4 million clones, about 84% seen once. The sample comprised memory CD4+ T cells from PBMCs. The subset denotes: CD45RA-negative fraction. This chain links TRBV6-6 with TRBJ1-2, with 8 bases aligning to TRBD1. The TCR sequence derives from a man aged 18 to 30 in good health. Some clones in this sample may be carry-over from other donors' samples. The CDR3 loop reads CASSQTTGDYGYTF. CDR3 DNA: TGTGCCAGCAGTCAAACGACAGGGGACTATGGCTACACCTTC.